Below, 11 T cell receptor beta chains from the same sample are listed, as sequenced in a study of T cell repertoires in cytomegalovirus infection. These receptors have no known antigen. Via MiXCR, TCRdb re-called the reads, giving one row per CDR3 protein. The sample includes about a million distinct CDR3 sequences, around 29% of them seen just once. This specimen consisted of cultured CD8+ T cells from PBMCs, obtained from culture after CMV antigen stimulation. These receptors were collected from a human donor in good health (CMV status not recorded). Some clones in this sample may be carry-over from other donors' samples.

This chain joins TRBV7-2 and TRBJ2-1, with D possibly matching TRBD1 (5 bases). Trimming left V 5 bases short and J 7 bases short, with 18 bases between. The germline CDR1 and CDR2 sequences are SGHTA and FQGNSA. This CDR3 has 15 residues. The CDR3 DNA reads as TGTGCCAGCAGCCAGGGCCCGCCCGGGTATAATGAGCAGTTCTTC. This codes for CASSQGPPGYNEQFF.

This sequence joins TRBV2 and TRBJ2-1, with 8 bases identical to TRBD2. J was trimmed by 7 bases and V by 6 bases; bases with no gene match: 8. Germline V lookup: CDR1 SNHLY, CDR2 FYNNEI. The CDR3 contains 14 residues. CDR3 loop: CASRYGGAENEQFF. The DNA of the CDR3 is TGTGCCAGCAGATACGGGGGGGCGGAAAATGAGCAGTTCTTC.

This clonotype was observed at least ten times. DNA of the CDR3: TGTGCCAGCGCAGTATACCGGAGCTCCTACGAGCAGTACGTC. It translates to CASAVYRSSYEQYV. J is TRBJ2-7 and V is TRBV2; D gene unclear. CDR1 and CDR2 (germline): SNHLY, FYNNEI. This CDR3 region has 14 residues. V lost 8 bases to trimming and J lost 0 bases, with 14 bases between them.

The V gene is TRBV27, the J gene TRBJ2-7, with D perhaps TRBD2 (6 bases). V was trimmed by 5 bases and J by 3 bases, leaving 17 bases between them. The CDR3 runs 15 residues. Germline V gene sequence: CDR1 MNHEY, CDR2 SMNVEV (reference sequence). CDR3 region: CASSTWAGPNYEQYF. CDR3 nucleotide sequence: TGTGCCAGCAGTACATGGGCGGGACCCAACTACGAGCAGTACTTC.

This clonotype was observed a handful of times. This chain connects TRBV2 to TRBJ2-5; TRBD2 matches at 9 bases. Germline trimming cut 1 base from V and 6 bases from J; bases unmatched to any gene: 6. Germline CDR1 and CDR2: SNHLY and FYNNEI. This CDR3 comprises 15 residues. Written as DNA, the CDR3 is TGTGCCAGCAGTGAAGGAAGCGGGGGGAGGAAGACCCAGTACTTC. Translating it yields CASSEGSGGRKTQYF.

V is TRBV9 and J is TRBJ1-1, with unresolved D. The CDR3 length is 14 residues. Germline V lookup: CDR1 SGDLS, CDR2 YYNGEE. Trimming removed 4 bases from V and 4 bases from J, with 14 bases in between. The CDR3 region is CASSLRTVITEAFF. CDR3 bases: TGTGCCAGCAGCCTGCGGACGGTCATCACTGAAGCTTTCTTT. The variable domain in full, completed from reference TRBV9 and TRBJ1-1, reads DSGVTQTPKHLITATGQRVTLRCSPRSGDLSVYWYQQSLDQGLQFLIQYYNGEERAKGNILERFSAQQFPDLHSELNLSSLELGDSALYFCASSLRTVITEAFFGQGTRLTVV.

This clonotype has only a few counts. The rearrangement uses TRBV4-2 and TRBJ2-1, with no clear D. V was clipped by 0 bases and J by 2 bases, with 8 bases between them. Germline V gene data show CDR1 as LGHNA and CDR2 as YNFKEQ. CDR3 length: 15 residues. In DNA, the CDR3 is TGTGCCAGCAGCCAAGATCAAGACCCCTACAATGAGCAGTTCTTC. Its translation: CASSQDQDPYNEQFF.

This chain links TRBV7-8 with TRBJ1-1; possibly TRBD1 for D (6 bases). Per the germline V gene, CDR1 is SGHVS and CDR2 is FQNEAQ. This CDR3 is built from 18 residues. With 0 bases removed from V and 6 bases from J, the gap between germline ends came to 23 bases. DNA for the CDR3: TGTGCCAGCAGCTTAGCCAGGCCCAGGGGTTCACCCACCCCTGAAGCTTTCTTT. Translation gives CASSLARPRGSPTPEAFF.

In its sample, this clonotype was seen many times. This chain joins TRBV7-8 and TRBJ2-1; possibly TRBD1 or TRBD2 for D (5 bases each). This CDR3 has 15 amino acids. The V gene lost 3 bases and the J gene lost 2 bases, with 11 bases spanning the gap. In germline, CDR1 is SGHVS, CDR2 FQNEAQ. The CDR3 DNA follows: TGTGCCAGCAGCTTCGGGGACGGGGCCTACAATGAGCAGTTCTTC. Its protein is CASSFGDGAYNEQFF. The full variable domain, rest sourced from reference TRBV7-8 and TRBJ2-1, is GAGVSQSPRYKVAKRGQDVALRCDPISGHVSLFWYQQALGQGPEFLTYFQNEAQLDKSGLPSDRFFAERPEGSVSTLKIQRTQQEDSAVYLCASSFGDGAYNEQFFGPGTRLTVL.

CDR3 amino acids: CASSYRTVDTEAFF. The CDR3 DNA is TGTGCCAGCAGTTACCGGACGGTTGACACTGAAGCTTTCTTT. The gene calls are TRBV6-5 and TRBJ1-1; D is uncertain. V was cut by 2 bases and J by 3 bases, with 10 bases left in between. The germline V gene encodes CDR1 MNHEY and CDR2 SVGAGI. The CDR3 extends over 14 amino acids.

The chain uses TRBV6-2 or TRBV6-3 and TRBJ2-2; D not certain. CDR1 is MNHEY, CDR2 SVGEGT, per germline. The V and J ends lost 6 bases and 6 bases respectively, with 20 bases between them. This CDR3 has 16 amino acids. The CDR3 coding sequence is TGTGCCAGCAGCACCAGTCCCACCTCGGACCCCGGGGAGCTGTTTTTT. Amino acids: CASSTSPTSDPGELFF.